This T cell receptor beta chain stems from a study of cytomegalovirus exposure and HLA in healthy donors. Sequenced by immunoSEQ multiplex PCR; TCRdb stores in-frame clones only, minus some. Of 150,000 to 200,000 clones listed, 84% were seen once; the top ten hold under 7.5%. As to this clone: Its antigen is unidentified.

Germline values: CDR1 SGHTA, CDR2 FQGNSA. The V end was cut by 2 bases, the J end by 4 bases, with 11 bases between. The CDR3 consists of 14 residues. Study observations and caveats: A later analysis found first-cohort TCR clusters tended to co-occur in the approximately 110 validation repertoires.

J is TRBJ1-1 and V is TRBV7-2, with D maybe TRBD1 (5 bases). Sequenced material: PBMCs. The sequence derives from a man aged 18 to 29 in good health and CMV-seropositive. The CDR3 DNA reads TGTGCCAGCAGCTTACAGGGCCTGGGCACTGAAGCTTTCTTT. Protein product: CASSLQGLGTEAFF. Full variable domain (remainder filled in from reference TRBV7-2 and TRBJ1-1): GAGVSQSPSNKVTEKGKDVELRCDPISGHTALYWYRQSLGQGLEFLIYFQGNSAPDKSGLPSDRFSAERTGGSVSTLTIQRTQQEDSAVYLCASSLQGLGTEAFFGQGTRLTVV.